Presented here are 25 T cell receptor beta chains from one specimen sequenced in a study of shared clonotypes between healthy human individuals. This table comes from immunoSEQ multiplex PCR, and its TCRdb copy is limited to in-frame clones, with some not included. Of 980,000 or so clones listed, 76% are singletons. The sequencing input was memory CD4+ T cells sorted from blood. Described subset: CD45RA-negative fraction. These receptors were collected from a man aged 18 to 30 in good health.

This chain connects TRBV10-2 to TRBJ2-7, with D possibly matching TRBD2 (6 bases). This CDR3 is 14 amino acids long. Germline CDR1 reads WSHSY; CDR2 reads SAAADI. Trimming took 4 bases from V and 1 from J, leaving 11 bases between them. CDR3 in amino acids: CASSGAGSSYEQYF. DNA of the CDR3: TGCGCCAGCAGTGGGGCCGGGAGTTCCTACGAGCAGTACTTC.

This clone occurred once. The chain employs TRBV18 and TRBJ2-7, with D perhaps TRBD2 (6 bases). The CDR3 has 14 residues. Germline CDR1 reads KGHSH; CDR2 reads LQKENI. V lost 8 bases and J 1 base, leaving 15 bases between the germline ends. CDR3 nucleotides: TGTGCCAGCCACGGCGGAGGGTCTTCCTACGAGCAGTACTTC. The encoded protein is CASHGGGSSYEQYF.

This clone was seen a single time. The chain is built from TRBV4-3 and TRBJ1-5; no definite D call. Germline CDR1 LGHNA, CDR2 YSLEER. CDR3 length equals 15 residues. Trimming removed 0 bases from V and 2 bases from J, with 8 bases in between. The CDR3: CASSQDGNGNQPQHF. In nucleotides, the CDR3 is TGCGCCAGCAGCCAAGACGGGAATGGCAATCAGCCCCAGCATTTT.

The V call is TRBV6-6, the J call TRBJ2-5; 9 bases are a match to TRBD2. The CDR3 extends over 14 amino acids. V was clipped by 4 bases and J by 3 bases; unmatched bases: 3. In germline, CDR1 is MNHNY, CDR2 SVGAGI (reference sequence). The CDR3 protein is CASSWGLAEETQYF. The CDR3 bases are TGTGCCAGCAGTTGGGGACTAGCAGAAGAGACCCAGTACTTC.

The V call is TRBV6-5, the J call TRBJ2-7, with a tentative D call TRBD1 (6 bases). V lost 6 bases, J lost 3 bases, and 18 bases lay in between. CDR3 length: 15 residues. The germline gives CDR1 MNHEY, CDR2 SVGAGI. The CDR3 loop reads CASRSFGQQGYEQYF. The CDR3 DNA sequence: TGTGCCAGCAGGTCATTCGGACAGCAAGGCTACGAGCAGTACTTC.

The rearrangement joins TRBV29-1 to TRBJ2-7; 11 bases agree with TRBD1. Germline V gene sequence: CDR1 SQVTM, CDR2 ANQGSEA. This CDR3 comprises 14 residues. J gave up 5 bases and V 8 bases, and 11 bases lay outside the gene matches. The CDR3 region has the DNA TGCAGCATTAAAAAACAGGGACAGGGGGACGAGCAGTACTTC. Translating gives CSIKKQGQGDEQYF.

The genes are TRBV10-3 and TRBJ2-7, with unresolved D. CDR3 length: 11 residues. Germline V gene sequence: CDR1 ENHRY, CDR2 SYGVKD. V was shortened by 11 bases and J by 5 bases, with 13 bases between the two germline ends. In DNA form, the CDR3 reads TGTGCCGCCGGCCGAGCGAACGAGCAGTACTTC. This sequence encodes CAAGRANEQYF.

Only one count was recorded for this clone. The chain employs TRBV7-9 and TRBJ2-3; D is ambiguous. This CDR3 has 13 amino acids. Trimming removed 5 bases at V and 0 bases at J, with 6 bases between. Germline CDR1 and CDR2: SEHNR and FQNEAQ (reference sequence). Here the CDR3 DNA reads TGTGCCAGCAGCATGTCTAGCACAGATACGCAGTATTTT. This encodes CASSMSSTDTQYF. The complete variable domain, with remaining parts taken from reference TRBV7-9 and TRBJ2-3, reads DTGVSQNPRHKITKRGQNVTFRCDPISEHNRLYWYRQTLGQGPEFLTYFQNEAQLEKSRLLSDRFSAERPKGSFSTLEIQRTEQGDSAMYLCASSMSSTDTQYFGPGTRLTVL.

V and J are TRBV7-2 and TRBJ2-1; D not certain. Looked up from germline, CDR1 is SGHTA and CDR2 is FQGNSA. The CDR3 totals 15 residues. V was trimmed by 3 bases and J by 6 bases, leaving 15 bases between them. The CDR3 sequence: CASSLLDGRVNEQFF. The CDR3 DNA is TGTGCCAGCAGCTTGTTGGACGGACGAGTCAATGAGCAGTTCTTC.

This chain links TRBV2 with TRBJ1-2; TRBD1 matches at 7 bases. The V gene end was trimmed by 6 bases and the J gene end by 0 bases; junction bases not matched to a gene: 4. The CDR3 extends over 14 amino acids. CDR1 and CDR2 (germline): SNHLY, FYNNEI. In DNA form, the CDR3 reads TGTGCCAGCAGGAGGGACAGCGCTAACTATGGCTACACCTTC. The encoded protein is CASRRDSANYGYTF.

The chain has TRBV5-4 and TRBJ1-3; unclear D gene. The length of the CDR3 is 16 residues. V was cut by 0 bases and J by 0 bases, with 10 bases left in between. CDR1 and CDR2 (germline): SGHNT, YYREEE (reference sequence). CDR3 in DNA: TGTGCCAGCAGCTTGGCGCCGGACCTCTCTGGAAACACCATATATTTT. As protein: CASSLAPDLSGNTIYF.

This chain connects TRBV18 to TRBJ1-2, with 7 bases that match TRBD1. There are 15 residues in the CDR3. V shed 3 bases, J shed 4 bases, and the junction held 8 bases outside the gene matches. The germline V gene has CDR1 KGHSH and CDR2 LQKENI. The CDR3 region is CASSPGGQRGYGYTF. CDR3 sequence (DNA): TGTGCCAGCTCACCGGGGGGACAGCGAGGCTATGGCTACACCTTC.

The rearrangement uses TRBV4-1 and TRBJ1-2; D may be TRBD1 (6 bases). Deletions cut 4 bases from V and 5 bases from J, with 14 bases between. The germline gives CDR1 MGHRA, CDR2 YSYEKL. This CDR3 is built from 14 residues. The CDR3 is CASSRQGLGYGYTF. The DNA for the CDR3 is TGCGCCAGCAGCCGGCAGGGGTTGGGGTATGGCTACACCTTC.

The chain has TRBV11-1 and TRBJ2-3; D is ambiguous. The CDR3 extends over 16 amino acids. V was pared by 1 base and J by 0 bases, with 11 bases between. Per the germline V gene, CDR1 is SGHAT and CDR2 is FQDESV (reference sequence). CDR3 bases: TGTGCCAGCAGCTTAGGTTCCACCACTAGCACAGATACGCAGTATTTT. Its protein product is CASSLGSTTSTDTQYF.

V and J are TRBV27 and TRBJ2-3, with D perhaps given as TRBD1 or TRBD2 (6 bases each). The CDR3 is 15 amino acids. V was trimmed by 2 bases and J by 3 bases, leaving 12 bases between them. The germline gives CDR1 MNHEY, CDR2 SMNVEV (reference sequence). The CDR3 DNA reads TGTGCCAGCAGTTTAAGGGGGGTAATAACAGATACGCAGTATTTT. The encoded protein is CASSLRGVITDTQYF.

CDR3 region: CAWRAPGAGYGYTF. CDR3 DNA sequence: TGTGCCTGGAGGGCCCCGGGGGCAGGGTATGGCTACACCTTC. This chain uses TRBV30 with TRBJ1-2; D is perhaps TRBD1 (6 bases). The CDR3 runs 14 residues. V gave up 3 bases and J gave up 5 bases, with 16 bases separating them. Germline assignment: CDR1 GTSNPN and CDR2 SVGIG (reference sequence). The full variable domain, in which reference TRBV30 and TRBJ1-2 provide the parts outside the CDR3, is SQTIHQWPATLVQPVGSPLSLECTVEGTSNPNLYWYRQAAGRGLQLLFYSVGIGQISSEVPQNLSASRPQDRQFILSSKKLLLSDSGFYLCAWRAPGAGYGYTFGSGTRLTVV.

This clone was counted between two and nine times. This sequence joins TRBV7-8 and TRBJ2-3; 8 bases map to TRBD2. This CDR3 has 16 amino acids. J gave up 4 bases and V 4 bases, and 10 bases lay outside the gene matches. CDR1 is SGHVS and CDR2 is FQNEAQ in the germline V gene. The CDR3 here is CASSSGVAGIADTQYF. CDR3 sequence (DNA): TGTGCCAGCAGCTCGGGAGTAGCGGGAATAGCAGATACGCAGTATTTT. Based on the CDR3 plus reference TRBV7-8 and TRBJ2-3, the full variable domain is GAGVSQSPRYKVAKRGQDVALRCDPISGHVSLFWYQQALGQGPEFLTYFQNEAQLDKSGLPSDRFFAERPEGSVSTLKIQRTQQEDSAVYLCASSSGVAGIADTQYFGPGTRLTVL.

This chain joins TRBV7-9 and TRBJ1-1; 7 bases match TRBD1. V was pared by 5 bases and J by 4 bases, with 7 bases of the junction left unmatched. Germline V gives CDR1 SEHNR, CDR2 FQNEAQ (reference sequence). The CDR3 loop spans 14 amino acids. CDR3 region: CASSATGRVTEAFF. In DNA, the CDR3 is TGTGCCAGCAGCGCGACAGGGAGAGTCACTGAAGCTTTCTTT.

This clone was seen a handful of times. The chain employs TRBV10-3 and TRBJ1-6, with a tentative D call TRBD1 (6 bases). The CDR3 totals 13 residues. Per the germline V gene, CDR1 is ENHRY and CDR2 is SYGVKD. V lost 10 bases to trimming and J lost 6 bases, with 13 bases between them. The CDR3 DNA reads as TGTGCCAGCGGGGACACACCTAATTCACCCCTCCACTTT. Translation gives CASGDTPNSPLHF.

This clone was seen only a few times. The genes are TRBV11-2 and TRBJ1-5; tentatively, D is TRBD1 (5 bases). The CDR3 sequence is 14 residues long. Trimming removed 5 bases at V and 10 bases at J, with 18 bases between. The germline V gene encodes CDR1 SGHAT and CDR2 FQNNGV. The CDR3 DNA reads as TGTGCCAGCAGCCCAGGGACGGACCAAATCCCCCAGCATTTT. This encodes CASSPGTDQIPQHF.

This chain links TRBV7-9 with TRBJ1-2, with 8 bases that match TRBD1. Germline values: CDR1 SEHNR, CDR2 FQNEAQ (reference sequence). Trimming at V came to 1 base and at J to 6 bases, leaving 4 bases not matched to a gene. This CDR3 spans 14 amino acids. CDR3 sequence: CASSLVETGDGYTF. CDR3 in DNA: TGTGCCAGCAGCTTAGTCGAGACAGGGGATGGCTACACCTTC.

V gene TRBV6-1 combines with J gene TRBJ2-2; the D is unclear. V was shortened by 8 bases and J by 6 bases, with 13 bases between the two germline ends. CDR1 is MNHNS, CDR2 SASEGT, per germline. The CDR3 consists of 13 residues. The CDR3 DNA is TGTGCCAGCTTGAAGGGAACCCCCGGGGAGCTGTTTTTT. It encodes CASLKGTPGELFF.

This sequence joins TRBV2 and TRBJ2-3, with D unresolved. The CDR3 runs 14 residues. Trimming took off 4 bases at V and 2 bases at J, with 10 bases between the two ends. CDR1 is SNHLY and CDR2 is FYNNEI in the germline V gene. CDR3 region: CASSVGGLTDTQYF. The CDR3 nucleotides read TGTGCCAGCAGTGTCGGTGGCCTCACAGATACGCAGTATTTT.

CDR3 residues: CASSPPGDSYGYTF. The CDR3 coding sequence is TGTGCCAGCAGTCCCCCGGGAGACTCTTATGGCTACACCTTC. This rearrangement joins TRBV6-6 to TRBJ1-2; D remains unclear. This CDR3 comprises 14 residues. The V end was cut by 5 bases, the J end by 5 bases, with 15 bases between. Germline CDR1 and CDR2: MNHNY and SVGAGI (reference sequence).

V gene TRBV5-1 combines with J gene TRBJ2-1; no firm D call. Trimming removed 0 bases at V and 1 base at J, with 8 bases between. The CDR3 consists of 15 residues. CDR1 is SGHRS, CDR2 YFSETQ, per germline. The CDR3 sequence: CASSLVRNSYNEQFF. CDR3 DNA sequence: TGCGCCAGCAGCTTGGTCCGTAATTCCTACAATGAGCAGTTCTTC.